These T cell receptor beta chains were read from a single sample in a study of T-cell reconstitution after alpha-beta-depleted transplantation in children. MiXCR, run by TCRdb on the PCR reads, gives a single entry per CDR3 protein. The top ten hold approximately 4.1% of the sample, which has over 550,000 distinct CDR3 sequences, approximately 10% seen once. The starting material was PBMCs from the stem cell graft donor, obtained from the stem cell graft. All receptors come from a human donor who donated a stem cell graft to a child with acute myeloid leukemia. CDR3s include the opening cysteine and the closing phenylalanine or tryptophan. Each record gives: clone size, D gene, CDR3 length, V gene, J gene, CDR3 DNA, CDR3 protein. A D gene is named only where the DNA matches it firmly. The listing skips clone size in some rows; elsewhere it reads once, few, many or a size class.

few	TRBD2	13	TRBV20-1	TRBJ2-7	TGCAGTGCCCGAAGAGCGGGAGATCCCGAGCAGTACTTC	CSARRAGDPEQYF
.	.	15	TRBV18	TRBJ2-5	TGTGCCAGCACTTCTCAGCCGGGTACTCAAGAGACCCAGTACTTC	CASTSQPGTQETQYF
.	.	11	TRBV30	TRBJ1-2	TGTGCCTGGAGGACAGGCTATGGCTACACCTTC	CAWRTGYGYTF
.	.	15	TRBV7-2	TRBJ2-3	TGTGCCAGCAGCCGGTCGGGACTCTCCACAGATACGCAGTATTTT	CASSRSGLSTDTQYF
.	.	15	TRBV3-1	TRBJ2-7	TGTGCCAGCAGCTGGTCCGTCCCTCCCTACTACGAGCAGTACTTC	CASSWSVPPYYEQYF
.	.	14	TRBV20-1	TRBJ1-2	TGCAGTGCTAGTATCGGGGTCTCGAACTATGGCTACACCTTC	CSASIGVSNYGYTF
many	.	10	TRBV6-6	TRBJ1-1	TGTGCCAGCGGACGGTCTGAAGCTTTCTTT	CASGRSEAFF
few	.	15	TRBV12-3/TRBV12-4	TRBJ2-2	TGTGCCAGCAGTCCATTGGACTTGAACACCGGGGAGCTGTTTTTT	CASSPLDLNTGELFF
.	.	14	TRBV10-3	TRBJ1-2	TGTGCCATCAGTGAGTCTCGGGCTAACTATGGCTACACCTTC	CAISESRANYGYTF
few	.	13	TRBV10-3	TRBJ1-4	TGTGCCATCAGTGAGACAGGGTGGGAAAAACTGTTTTTT	CAISETGWEKLFF
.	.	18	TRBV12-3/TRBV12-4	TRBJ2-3	TGTGCCAGCTGTCTTCAACTAGGGACGGCGACTCTCACAGATACGCAGTATTTT	CASCLQLGTATLTDTQYF
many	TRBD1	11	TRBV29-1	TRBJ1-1	TGCAGCGTATCAGGGGGCACTGAAGCTTTCTTT	CSVSGGTEAFF
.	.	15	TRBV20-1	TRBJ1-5	TGCAGTGCTAGAAGGATTATTGGTAGCAATCAGCCCCAGCATTTT	CSARRIIGSNQPQHF
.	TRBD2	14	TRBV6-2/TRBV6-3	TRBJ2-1	TGTGCCAGCAGTTCTAGCGGAGGGGTGGATGAGCAGTTCTTC	CASSSSGGVDEQFF
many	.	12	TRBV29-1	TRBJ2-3	TGCAGCCCCGGTCGGGACCCAGATACGCAGTATTTT	CSPGRDPDTQYF
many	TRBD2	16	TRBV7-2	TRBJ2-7	TGTGCCAGCAGCTTAGCGTTCAGCGGGAGGTTGTACGAGCAGTACTTC	CASSLAFSGRLYEQYF
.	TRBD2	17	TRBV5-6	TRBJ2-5	TGTGCCAGCAGCTTGACTAGCGGGAGTTTTCCACAAGAGACCCAGTACTTC	CASSLTSGSFPQETQYF
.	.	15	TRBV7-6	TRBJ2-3	TGTGCCAGCAGCCTAGGAGCGTCAAGCACAGATACGCAGTATTTT	CASSLGASSTDTQYF